The T cell receptor beta chain described here comes from a study of shared clonotypes between healthy human individuals. The V segment lost 10 bases and the J segment 5 bases; nucleotides outside the gene matches: 7. Germline assignment: CDR1 ENHRY and CDR2 SYGVKD. The CDR3 is 13 amino acids. Sequencing used immunoSEQ multiplex PCR; TCRdb keeps in-frame clones, though not all of them. The repertoire includes over a million clones, roughly 96% of them detected once, and approximately 1.1% sits in the top ten. The origin of this receptor is a man younger than 45 in good health. Sequenced input: naive CD4+ T cells sorted from blood. Subset here: CD45RA+ positively selected. The J gene is TRBJ1-1, the V gene TRBV10-3, with TRBD1 matching over 10 bases. The CDR3 bases are TGTGCCAGCGCCGGACAGGGGGATACTGAAGCTTTCTTT. Its translation is CASAGQGDTEAFF.